A single TCR beta chain is shown here with its context. Its antigen is currently not known. Per-base qualities were not stored, and no clone one base away is much larger. This specimen belongs to a study of OX40 agonist ivuxolimab in advanced cancers. Regarding the study in general: Ivuxolimab was an agonistic, fully human IgG2 monoclonal antibody directed against OX40 (CD134), a costimulatory receptor. Intravenous ivuxolimab was administered to patients every 2 weeks at six dose levels: 0.01, 0.1, 0.3, 1.5, 3 and 10 mg/kg. Peripheral TCRbeta sequencing was intended to test whether TCR sequence diversity was altered and clonal T-cell expansion was caused by ivuxolimab. The paper reports the monotherapy dose-escalation portion (N ≈ 50 patients) of the phase I ivuxolimab trial. The dose-escalation cohort was almost 85% male with a mean age of around 64 years, ranging from about 20 to 85. Partial responses occurred in three dose-escalation patients: two with cutaneous melanoma and one with hepatocellular carcinoma. Among the roughly 50 dose-escalation patients, about 19 had hepatocellular carcinoma, 15 melanoma, 9 renal cell carcinoma and 9 head and neck cancer. Patients were allowed to have had prior anti-PD-1, anti-PD-L1 or anti-CTLA-4 therapy, and around two fifths of the dose-escalation patients had been treated with checkpoint inhibitors.

There are 19 amino acids in the CDR3, from cysteine to phenylalanine inclusive. The only DNA kept is the CDR3, 57 bases in frame from the first base. V is cut back by 1 base and J by 0 bases, with 16 bases in the junction unmatched. Per the germline V gene (reference sequence), GTSNPN is the CDR1 and SVGIG is the CDR2. The paper's findings and limits, for the study overall: The antigen specificity of the peripheral T cells that underwent clonal expansion was not determined. Low levels of normalized T-cell clonal expansion were also seen in some nonresponding patients. At doses from 0.1 to 3.0 mg/kg, clonal expansion was seen in both CD4+ and CD8+ blood T cells between baseline and week 6. After ivuxolimab, CD8+ T cells had more expanded clones than CD4+ T cells on average. In the 0.1-3.0 mg/kg groups, partial responders had among the lowest normalized peripheral clonal expansion, particularly in CD8+ T cells.

Genomic DNA was extracted from sorted cells for sequencing of the TCRbeta CDR3 region. The immunoSEQ Assay was used to sequence the TCRbeta CDR3 regions. Entries here come from immuneACCESS through TCRdb and include only in-frame sequences with V and J called. Some clones fail to appear in such tables; in the studies checked, an unresolved V gene covers under half of the shortfall, and the cause of the remainder is unknown. For this sample there are about 160,000 clones; 90% to 95% appear just once. The leading ten clones occupy about 0.31% of the sample. The trial excluded patients who had a history of autoimmune disease or who were on systemic immunosuppression. In every dose cohort, peripheral blood was drawn for TCR sequencing at baseline, cycle 4 day 1, and cycle 7 day 1. Samples were obtained from an open-label, multicenter, first-in-human phase I dose-escalation trial of ivuxolimab. Adults with locally advanced or metastatic melanoma, renal cell, hepatocellular, or head and neck squamous cell carcinoma were enrolled in the trial. CD4+ and CD8+ T cells were sorted separately from peripheral blood before TCR sequencing.

The rearrangement joined TRBV30 to TRBJ1-1, and 8 bases in between align with TRBD1. The TCR was taken from an adult with an advanced solid tumor such as melanoma, head and neck, liver or kidney cancer. The sample consisted of CD4+ or CD8+ T cells sorted from blood, taken in a trial of the OX40 agonist ivuxolimab. The nucleotides are TGTGCCTGGAGTGGGAAATTCCGTGACAGGGGATCCCTGAACACTGAAGCTTTCTTT. Translated, it gives CAWSGKFRDRGSLNTEAFF.